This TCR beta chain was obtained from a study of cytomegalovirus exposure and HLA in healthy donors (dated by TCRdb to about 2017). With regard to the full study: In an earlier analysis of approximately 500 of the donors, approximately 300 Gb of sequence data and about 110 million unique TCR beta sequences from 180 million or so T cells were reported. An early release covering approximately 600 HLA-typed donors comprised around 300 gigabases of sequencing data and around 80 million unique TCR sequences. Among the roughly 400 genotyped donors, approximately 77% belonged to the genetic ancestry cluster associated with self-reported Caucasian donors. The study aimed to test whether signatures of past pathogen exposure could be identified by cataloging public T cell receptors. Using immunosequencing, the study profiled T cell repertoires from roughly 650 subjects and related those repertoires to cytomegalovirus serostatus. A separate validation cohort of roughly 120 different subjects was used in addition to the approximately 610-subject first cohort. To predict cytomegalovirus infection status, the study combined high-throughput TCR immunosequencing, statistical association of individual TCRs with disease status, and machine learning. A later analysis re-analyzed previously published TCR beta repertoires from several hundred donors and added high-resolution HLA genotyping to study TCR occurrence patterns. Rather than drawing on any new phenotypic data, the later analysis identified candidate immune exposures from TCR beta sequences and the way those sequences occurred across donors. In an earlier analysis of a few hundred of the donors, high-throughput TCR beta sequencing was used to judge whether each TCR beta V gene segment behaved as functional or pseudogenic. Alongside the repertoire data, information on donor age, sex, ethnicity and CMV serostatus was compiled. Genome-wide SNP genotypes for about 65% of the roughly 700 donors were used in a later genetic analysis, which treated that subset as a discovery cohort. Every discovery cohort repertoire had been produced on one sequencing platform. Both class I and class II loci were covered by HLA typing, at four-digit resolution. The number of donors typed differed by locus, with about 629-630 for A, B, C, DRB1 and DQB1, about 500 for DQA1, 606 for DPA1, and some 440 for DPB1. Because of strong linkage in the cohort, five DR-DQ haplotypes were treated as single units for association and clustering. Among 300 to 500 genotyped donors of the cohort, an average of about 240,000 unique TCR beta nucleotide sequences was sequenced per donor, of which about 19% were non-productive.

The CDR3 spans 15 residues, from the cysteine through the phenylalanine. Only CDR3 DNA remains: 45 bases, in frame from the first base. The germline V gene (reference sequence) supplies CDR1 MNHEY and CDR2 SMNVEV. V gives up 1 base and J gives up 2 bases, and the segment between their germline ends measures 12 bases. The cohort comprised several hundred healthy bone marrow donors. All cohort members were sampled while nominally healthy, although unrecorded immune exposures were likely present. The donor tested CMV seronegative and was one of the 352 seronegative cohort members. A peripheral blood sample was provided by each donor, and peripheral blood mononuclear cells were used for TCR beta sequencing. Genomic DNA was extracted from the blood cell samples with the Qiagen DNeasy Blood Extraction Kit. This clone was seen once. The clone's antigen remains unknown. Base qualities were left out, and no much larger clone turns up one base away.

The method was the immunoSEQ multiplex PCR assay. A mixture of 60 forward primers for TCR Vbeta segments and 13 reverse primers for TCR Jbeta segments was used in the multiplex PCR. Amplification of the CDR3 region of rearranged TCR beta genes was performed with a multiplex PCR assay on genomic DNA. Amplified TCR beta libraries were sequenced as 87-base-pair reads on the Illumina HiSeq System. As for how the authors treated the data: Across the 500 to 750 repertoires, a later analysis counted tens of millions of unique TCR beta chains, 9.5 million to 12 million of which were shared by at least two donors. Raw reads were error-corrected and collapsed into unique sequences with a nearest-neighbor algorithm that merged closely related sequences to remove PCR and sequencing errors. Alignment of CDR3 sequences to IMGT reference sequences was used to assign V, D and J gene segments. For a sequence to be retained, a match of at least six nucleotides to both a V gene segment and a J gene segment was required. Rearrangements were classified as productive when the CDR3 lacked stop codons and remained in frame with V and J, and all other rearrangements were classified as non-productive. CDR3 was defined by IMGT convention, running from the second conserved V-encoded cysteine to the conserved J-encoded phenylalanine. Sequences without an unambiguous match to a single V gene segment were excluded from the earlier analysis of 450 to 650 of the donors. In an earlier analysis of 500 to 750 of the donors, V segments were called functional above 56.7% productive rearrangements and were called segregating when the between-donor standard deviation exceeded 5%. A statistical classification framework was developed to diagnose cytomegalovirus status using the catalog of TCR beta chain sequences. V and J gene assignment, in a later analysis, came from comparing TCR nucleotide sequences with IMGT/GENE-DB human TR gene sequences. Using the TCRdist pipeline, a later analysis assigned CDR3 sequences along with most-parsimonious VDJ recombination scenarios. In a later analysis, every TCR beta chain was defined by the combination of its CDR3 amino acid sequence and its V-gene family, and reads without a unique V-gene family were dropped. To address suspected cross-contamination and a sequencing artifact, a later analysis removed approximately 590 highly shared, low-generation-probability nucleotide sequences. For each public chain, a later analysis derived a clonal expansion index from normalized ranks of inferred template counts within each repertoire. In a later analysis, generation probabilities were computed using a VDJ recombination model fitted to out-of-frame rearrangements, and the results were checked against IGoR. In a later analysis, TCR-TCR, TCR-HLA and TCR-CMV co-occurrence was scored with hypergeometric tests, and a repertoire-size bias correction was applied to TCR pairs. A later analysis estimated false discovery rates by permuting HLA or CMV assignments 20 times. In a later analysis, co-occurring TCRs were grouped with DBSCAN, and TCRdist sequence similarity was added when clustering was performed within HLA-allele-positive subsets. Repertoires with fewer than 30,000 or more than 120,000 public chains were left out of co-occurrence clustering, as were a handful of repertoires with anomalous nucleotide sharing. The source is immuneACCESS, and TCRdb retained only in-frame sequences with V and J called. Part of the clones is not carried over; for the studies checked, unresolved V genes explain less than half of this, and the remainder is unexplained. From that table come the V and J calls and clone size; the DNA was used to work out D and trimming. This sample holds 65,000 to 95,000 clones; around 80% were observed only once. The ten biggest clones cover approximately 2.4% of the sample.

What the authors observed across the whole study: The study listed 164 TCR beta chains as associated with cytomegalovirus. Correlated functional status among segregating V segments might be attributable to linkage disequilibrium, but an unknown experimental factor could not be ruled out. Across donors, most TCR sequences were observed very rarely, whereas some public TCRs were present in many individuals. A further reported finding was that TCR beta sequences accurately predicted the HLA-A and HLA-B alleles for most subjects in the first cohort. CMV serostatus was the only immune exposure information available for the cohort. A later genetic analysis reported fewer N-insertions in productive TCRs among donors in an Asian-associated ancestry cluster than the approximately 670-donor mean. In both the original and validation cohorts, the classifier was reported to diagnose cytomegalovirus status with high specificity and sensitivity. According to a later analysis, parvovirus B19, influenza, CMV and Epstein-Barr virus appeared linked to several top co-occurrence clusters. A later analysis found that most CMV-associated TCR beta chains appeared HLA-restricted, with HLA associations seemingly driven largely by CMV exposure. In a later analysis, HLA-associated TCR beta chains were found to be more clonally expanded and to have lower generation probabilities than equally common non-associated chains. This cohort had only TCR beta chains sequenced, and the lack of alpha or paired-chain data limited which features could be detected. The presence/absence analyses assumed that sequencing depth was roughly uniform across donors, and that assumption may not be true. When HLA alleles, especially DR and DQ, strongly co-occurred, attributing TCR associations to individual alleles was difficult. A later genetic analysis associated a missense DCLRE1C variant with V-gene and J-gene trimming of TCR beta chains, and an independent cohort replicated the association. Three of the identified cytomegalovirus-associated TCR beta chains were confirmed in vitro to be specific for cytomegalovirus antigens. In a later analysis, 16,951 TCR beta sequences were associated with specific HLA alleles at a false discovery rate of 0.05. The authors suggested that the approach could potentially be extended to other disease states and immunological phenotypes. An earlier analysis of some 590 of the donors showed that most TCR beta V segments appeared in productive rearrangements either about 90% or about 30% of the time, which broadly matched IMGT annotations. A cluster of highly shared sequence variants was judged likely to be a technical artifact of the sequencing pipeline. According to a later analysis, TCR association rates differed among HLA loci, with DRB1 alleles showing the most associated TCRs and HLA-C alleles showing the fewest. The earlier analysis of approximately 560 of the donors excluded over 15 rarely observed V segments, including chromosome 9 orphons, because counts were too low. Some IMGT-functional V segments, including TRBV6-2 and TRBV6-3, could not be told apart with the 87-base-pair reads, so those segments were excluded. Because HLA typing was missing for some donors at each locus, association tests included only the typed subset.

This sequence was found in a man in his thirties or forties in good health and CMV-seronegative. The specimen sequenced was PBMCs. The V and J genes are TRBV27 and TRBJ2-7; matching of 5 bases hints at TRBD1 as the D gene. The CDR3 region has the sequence CASSLFNTGPYEQYF. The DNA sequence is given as TGTGCCAGCAGTTTATTTAATACAGGCCCCTACGAGCAGTACTTC.